Following are 18 T cell receptor beta chains from one sample sequenced in a study of Ad26.COV2.S vaccination and SARS-CoV-2 variants. Sequencing was performed with immunoSEQ multiplex PCR; in TCRdb, only in-frame clones are kept and a portion is missing. The table lists 45,000 or so clones, about 83% of them singletons, with about 45% in the top ten. Here the sequenced sample was peripheral blood, taken after recovery from COVID-19. These receptors all stem from a human donor who had recovered from COVID-19.

The V gene is TRBV18, the J gene TRBJ2-1, with 10 positions matching TRBD1. The CDR3 spans 15 residues. CDR1 KGHSH and CDR2 LQKENI come from the germline V gene. The V gene end was trimmed by 3 bases and the J gene end by 9 bases; junction bases not matched to a gene: 8. CDR3 in amino acids: CASSPRDRGLGEQFF. CDR3 coding DNA: TGTGCCAGCTCACCTCGGGACAGGGGCCTGGGTGAGCAGTTCTTC.

CDR3: CASSYSKATQHTEAFF. The CDR3 DNA reads TGTGCCAGCAGTTACTCGAAGGCCACCCAACACACTGAAGCTTTCTTT. This chain connects TRBV6-6 to TRBJ1-1; D is unresolved. Germline-derived CDR1 and CDR2 are MNHNY and SVGAGI (reference sequence). The CDR3 has 16 residues. Trimming took off 0 bases at V and 3 bases at J, with 14 bases between the two ends.

This clone was recorded a few times. This chain joins TRBV6-5 and TRBJ1-3; the D is unclear. Per germline, CDR1 MNHEY and CDR2 SVGAGI. V was clipped by 6 bases and J by 0 bases, with 12 bases between them. CDR3 size: 15 residues. The CDR3 here is CASSYDTSSGNTIYF. CDR3 DNA: TGTGCCAGCAGCTATGACACCAGCTCTGGAAACACCATATATTTT.

This rearrangement joins TRBV5-1 to TRBJ2-3; D tentatively fits TRBD1 or TRBD2 (6 bases each). Per the germline V gene, CDR1 is SGHRS and CDR2 is YFSETQ. Deletions cut 3 bases from V and 14 bases from J, with 22 bases between. The CDR3 loop spans 14 amino acids. CDR3 sequence: CASSSTGAAGPRYF. The CDR3, as DNA: TGCGCCAGCAGCTCCACGGGGGCCGCCGGTCCGCGGTATTTT.

This clone was detected a few times. The chain links TRBV5-1 to TRBJ2-3; D might be TRBD1 (7 bases). Between the trimmed V and J ends, which lost 0 bases and 5 bases, there was a span of 19 bases. Germline values: CDR1 SGHRS, CDR2 YFSETQ. This CDR3 has 17 residues. The CDR3, as DNA: TGCGCCAGCAGCTTGGCCCAGGGGGGCGGCCTCCGAGATACGCAGTATTTT. It specifies CASSLAQGGGLRDTQYF. The variable domain in full, completed from reference TRBV5-1 and TRBJ2-3, reads KAGVTQTPRYLIKTRGQQVTLSCSPISGHRSVSWYQQTPGQGLQFLFEYFSETQRNKGNFPGRFSGRQFSNSRSEMNVSTLELGDSALYLCASSLAQGGGLRDTQYFGPGTRLTVL.

The chain has TRBV7-2 and TRBJ2-5; D gene uncertain. Per germline, CDR1 SGHTA and CDR2 FQGNSA. The CDR3 is 12 residues long. Trimming removed 3 bases at V and 3 bases at J, with 5 bases between. The CDR3 sequence is CASSLDKETQYF. CDR3 DNA sequence: TGTGCCAGCAGCTTGGATAAAGAGACCCAGTACTTC.

This chain links TRBV10-3 with TRBJ2-7; no clear D gene. CDR1 is ENHRY, CDR2 SYGVKD, per germline. The CDR3 has 12 residues. Between the trimmed V and J ends, which lost 5 bases and 3 bases, there was a span of 8 bases. The CDR3 loop is CAISQDFYEQYV. CDR3 bases: TGTGCCATCAGTCAAGACTTCTACGAGCAGTACGTC.

This rearrangement joins TRBV7-3 to TRBJ1-2; D is undetermined. Germline-derived CDR1 and CDR2 are SGHTA and FQGTGA. The CDR3 contains 13 residues. Trimming pared 0 bases from V and 5 bases from J, leaving 7 bases between. The CDR3 here is CASSLTAGYGYTF. The DNA of the CDR3 is TGTGCCAGCAGCTTAACGGCGGGGTATGGCTACACCTTC.

This sequence joins TRBV5-1 and TRBJ1-5; tentatively, D is TRBD1 (5 bases). The V end was cut by 2 bases, the J end by 3 bases, with 15 bases between. Germline loops: CDR1 SGHRS, CDR2 YFSETQ. CDR3 length: 16 amino acids. CDR3 region: CASSFAGRADNQPQHF. The CDR3 DNA sequence: TGCGCCAGCAGCTTCGCCGGCAGGGCGGACAATCAGCCCCAGCATTTT. The full variable domain, with the rest looked up from reference TRBV5-1 and TRBJ1-5, is KAGVTQTPRYLIKTRGQQVTLSCSPISGHRSVSWYQQTPGQGLQFLFEYFSETQRNKGNFPGRFSGRQFSNSRSEMNVSTLELGDSALYLCASSFAGRADNQPQHFGDGTRLSIL.

The chain couples TRBV4-1 to TRBJ2-1; tentative D call: TRBD1 (5 bases). The length of the CDR3 is 14 residues. Trimming took off 1 base at V and 9 bases at J, with 13 bases between the two ends. CDR1 is MGHRA and CDR2 is YSYEKL in the germline V gene. The CDR3 reads CASSQGRTQGEQFF. The CDR3 nucleotides are TGCGCCAGCAGCCAAGGGCGGACACAAGGTGAGCAGTTCTTC.

The V call is TRBV24-1, the J call TRBJ2-6; 7 positions match TRBD1. With V trimmed by 3 bases and J by 2 bases, 3 bases remained unmatched. Germline V CDR1 and CDR2: KGHDR, SFDVKD. The length of the CDR3 is 16 residues. The CDR3 DNA reads as TGTGCCACCAGTGATACCGGGACAGCTGGGGCCAACGTCCTGACTTTC. It specifies CATSDTGTAGANVLTF.

The genes are TRBV6-5 and TRBJ2-7; tentatively, D is TRBD1 (8 bases). Germline CDR1 reads MNHEY; CDR2 reads SVGAGI. V lost 7 bases to trimming and J lost 6 bases, with 16 bases between them. This CDR3 is built from 13 residues. CDR3 sequence: CASTRTGRGEQYV. DNA of the CDR3: TGTGCCAGCACACGGACAGGGAGGGGCGAGCAGTACGTC.

The chain has TRBV7-2 and TRBJ2-2; 13 nucleotides align to TRBD2. J gave up 6 bases and V 5 bases, and 15 bases lay outside the gene matches. From germline, CDR1 is SGHTA and CDR2 FQGNSA. CDR3 length: 19 residues. In nucleotides, the CDR3 is TGTGCCAGCAGCCGTCCGGGACAGGGGACTAGCGGGAAAGCCGGGGAGCTGTTTTTT. Its translation is CASSRPGQGTSGKAGELFF.

The J gene is TRBJ1-1, the V gene TRBV11-1; perhaps TRBD1 as D (5 bases). Germline-derived CDR1 and CDR2 are SGHAT and FQDESV (reference sequence). Trimming took 5 bases from V and 4 from J, leaving 11 bases between them. The CDR3 consists of 13 residues. The CDR3 DNA reads TGTGCCAGCAGCGGAAGGGGTGGCACTGAAGCTTTCTTT. Translating gives CASSGRGGTEAFF. The full variable domain, in which reference TRBV11-1 and TRBJ1-1 provide the parts outside the CDR3, is EAEVAQSPRYKITEKSQAVAFWCDPISGHATLYWYRQILGQGPELLVQFQDESVVDDSQLPKDRFSAERLKGVDSTLKIQPAELGDSAMYLCASSGRGGTEAFFGQGTRLTVV.

This clone was seen only a few times. The genes are TRBV7-2 and TRBJ2-7; D possibly corresponds to TRBD2 (5 bases). V lost 5 bases to trimming and J lost 5 bases, with 13 bases between them. Germline V gene sequence: CDR1 SGHTA, CDR2 FQGNSA. CDR3 length: 13 residues. The CDR3 sequence: CASSVLVAHEQYF. As DNA, the CDR3 is TGTGCCAGCAGCGTACTAGTGGCTCACGAGCAGTACTTC.

This clone appeared a single time. The chain couples TRBV7-2 to TRBJ2-1; D perhaps matches TRBD1 (7 bases). V was pared by 3 bases and J by 2 bases, with 11 bases between. Looked up from germline, CDR1 is SGHTA and CDR2 is FQGNSA. This CDR3 comprises 15 residues. The CDR3 sequence: CASSLAGGTYNEQFF. The CDR3 bases are TGTGCCAGCAGCTTGGCAGGGGGGACCTACAATGAGCAGTTCTTC.

This rearrangement joins TRBV2 to TRBJ2-7; TRBD1 is a possible D gene (5 bases). V gave up 7 bases and J gave up 6 bases, with 7 bases separating them. Germline-derived CDR1 and CDR2 are SNHLY and FYNNEI. The CDR3 consists of 10 residues. The CDR3 loop is CASNRGEQYF. Written as DNA, the CDR3 is TGTGCCAGCAATAGGGGCGAGCAGTACTTC.

V usage is TRBV29-1 and J usage is TRBJ1-2, with D perhaps matching TRBD1 (6 bases). CDR3 length: 13 amino acids. CDR1 is SQVTM, CDR2 ANQGSEA, per germline. V was cut by 6 bases and J by 5 bases, with 16 bases left in between. The CDR3 DNA reads as TGCAGCGTCACGTTACAGGGCGGATATGGCTACACCTTC. This sequence encodes CSVTLQGGYGYTF.